This paragraph covers one T cell receptor (beta chain) sequence. Its cognate antigen is unknown. In TCRdb, the reads were re-called with MiXCR into one record per CDR3 protein. The sample has approximately 350,000 distinct CDR3 sequences, roughly 34% seen once. The CDR3 is made up of 13 amino acids. Looked up from germline, CDR1 is SEHNR and CDR2 is FQNEAQ (reference sequence). V was pared by 1 base and J by 4 bases, with 7 bases between. The sample comes from a study of T cell repertoires in cytomegalovirus infection. Overall study findings and caveats: Summed frequency of shared TCR beta families picked out CMV carriers who also had the relevant HLA.

The sequence was collected from a human donor in good health (CMV status not recorded). Some clones in this sample may be carry-over from other donors' samples. Here the sequenced sample was cultured PBMCs, taken from culture after CMV antigen stimulation. The gene calls are TRBV7-9 and TRBJ1-1; no definite D call. The chain's CDR3 is CASSLGEFTEAFF. CDR3 DNA sequence: TGTGCCAGCAGCTTAGGGGAGTTCACTGAAGCTTTCTTT.